A single sample gave rise to the 20 T cell receptor beta chains below, sequenced in a study of type 1 regulatory T cells. TCRdb itself ran the reads through MiXCR, one entry per CDR3 protein. The repertoire holds about 18,000 distinct CDR3 sequences, with 10% as singletons. The sample taken for sequencing was CD4+ T cells, either the whole sample or a sorted fraction (not recorded which). Every receptor here comes from a human donor in good health.

This clonotype was found a few times. This chain connects TRBV14 to TRBJ2-1, with 10 bases lining up with TRBD2. There are 17 residues in the CDR3. Germline V gene lookup returns CDR1 SGHDN and CDR2 FVKESK. V shed 6 bases, J shed 5 bases, and the junction held 13 bases outside the gene matches. DNA for the CDR3: TGTGCCAGCAGTCCTACCCCCCGGACTAGCGGAGACAATGAGCAGTTCTTC. Its protein is CASSPTPRTSGDNEQFF.

Within the sample, this clonotype is medium-sized. The rearrangement uses TRBV10-3 and TRBJ2-3, with a possible D match to TRBD2 (6 bases). Trimming shortened V by 4 bases and J by 0 bases, and 8 bases separated the two germline ends. The germline gives CDR1 ENHRY, CDR2 SYGVKD. The CDR3 extends over 14 amino acids. In nucleotides, the CDR3 is TGTGCCATCAGTGCGGGGGTTAGCACAGATACGCAGTATTTT. Amino acid sequence: CAISAGVSTDTQYF.

This clonotype was seen repeatedly, ten times or more. The V and J genes are TRBV5-1 and TRBJ2-1; a possible D gene is TRBD2 (6 bases). The CDR3 covers 14 residues. Trimming removed 5 bases at V and 8 bases at J, with 17 bases between. The germline V gene has CDR1 SGHRS and CDR2 YFSETQ. For the CDR3, the DNA is TGCGCCAGCAGTCCTGCCGGGACTTCCGATGAGCAGTTCTTC. Translated: CASSPAGTSDEQFF.

The V gene is TRBV7-2, the J gene TRBJ2-6; D might be TRBD1 (7 bases). Trimming took 5 bases from V and 0 from J, leaving 11 bases between them. CDR1 is SGHTA and CDR2 is FQGNSA in the germline V gene. The CDR3 consists of 16 residues. The CDR3 region has the DNA TGTGCCAGCAGCCCCAGGGGGGTCTCTGGGGCCAACGTCCTGACTTTC. This gives the protein CASSPRGVSGANVLTF.

This clonotype was found a few times. V gene TRBV5-1 combines with J gene TRBJ2-5; the D is unclear. The V gene lost 4 bases and the J gene lost 0 bases, with 13 bases spanning the gap. The CDR3 runs 15 residues. CDR1 SGHRS and CDR2 YFSETQ come from the germline V gene. CDR3 loop: CASSPYRPNQETQYF. Written as DNA, the CDR3 is TGCGCCAGCAGCCCATATAGACCTAACCAAGAGACCCAGTACTTC. Together with reference TRBV5-1 and TRBJ2-5, the CDR3 gives the full variable domain: KAGVTQTPRYLIKTRGQQVTLSCSPISGHRSVSWYQQTPGQGLQFLFEYFSETQRNKGNFPGRFSGRQFSNSRSEMNVSTLELGDSALYLCASSPYRPNQETQYFGPGTRLLVL.

This clonotype was detected many times. V gene TRBV6-2 or TRBV6-3 combines with J gene TRBJ2-5, with D possibly matching TRBD2 (5 bases). CDR3 length: 10 residues. V was shortened by 8 bases and J by 5 bases, with 6 bases between the two germline ends. Germline assignment: CDR1 MNHEY and CDR2 SVGEGT. CDR3 coding DNA: TGTGCCAGCCGAGGGGAGACCCAGTACTTC. This translates into CASRGETQYF.

J is TRBJ1-6 and V is TRBV7-2; D gene ambiguous. Trimming cost V 0 bases and J 5 bases, with 5 bases left between them. The CDR3 spans 14 residues. CDR1 SGHTA and CDR2 FQGNSA come from the germline V gene. The CDR3 nucleotides are TGTGCCAGCAGCTTAGCTAGTGATAATTCACCCCTCCACTTT. Translation: CASSLASDNSPLHF.

The rearrangement uses TRBV20-1 and TRBJ2-7; D remains unclear. Germline values: CDR1 DFQATT, CDR2 SNEGSKA (reference sequence). V was trimmed by 3 bases and J by 5 bases, leaving 17 bases between them. The CDR3 covers 14 residues. For the CDR3, the DNA is TGCAGTGCTAGCGGGTACCTCCCTCTGGACGAGCAGTACTTC. Translating it yields CSASGYLPLDEQYF.

Worth noting for this clonotype: A much larger clone is a single base away; this may be a read error. The chain combines TRBV6-2 or TRBV6-3 with TRBJ2-5; 12 bases align to TRBD2. The CDR3 sequence is 14 residues long. The germline V gene has CDR1 MNHEY and CDR2 SVGEGT. The CDR3 nucleotides read TGTCCCAGTGGACTAGCGGGGTTGCCATCGGCCCAGTACTTC. Translating gives CPSGLAGLPSAQYF.

This clonotype was counted at least ten times. V is TRBV7-2 and J is TRBJ1-1; possibly TRBD1 for D (5 bases). V lost 5 bases and J 10 bases, leaving 23 bases between the germline ends. Germline CDR1 and CDR2: SGHTA and FQGNSA. The CDR3 length is 15 residues. In DNA form, the CDR3 reads TGTGCCAGCAGCCTTCAGGGTACTCAAACTTGGCGAGCTTTCTTT. Translation: CASSLQGTQTWRAFF.

On this clonotype: A much larger clone differs from this one at a single base, so this may be a read error. V and J are TRBV15 and TRBJ2-7; no reliable D call. There are 13 residues in the CDR3. The germline V gene encodes CDR1 LNHNV and CDR2 YYDKDF (reference sequence). CDR3 sequence (DNA): TGTGCCACCAGCAGAGAACCTGCCTACGAGCAGTGCTTC. It translates to CATSREPAYEQCF. The entire variable domain, with the rest obtained from reference TRBV15 and TRBJ2-7, is as follows: DAMVIQNPRYQVTQFGKPVTLSCSQTLNHNVMYWYQQKSSQAPKLLFHYYDKDFNNEADTPDNFQSRRPNTSFCFLDIRSPGLGDTAMYLCATSREPAYEQCFGPGTRLTVT.

This clonotype has ten or more counts. The rearrangement uses TRBV14 and TRBJ2-6; no firm D call. Per the germline V gene, CDR1 is SGHDN and CDR2 is FVKESK. V lost 2 bases to trimming and J lost 1 base, with 9 bases between them. There are 16 residues in the CDR3. DNA for the CDR3: TGTGCCAGCAGCCAATCACTGGGGTCTGGGGCCAACGTCCTGACTTTC. Translated, it gives CASSQSLGSGANVLTF.

Ten or more counts support this clonotype. V gene TRBV20-1 combines with J gene TRBJ2-1; D gene uncertain. Germline V lookup: CDR1 DFQATT, CDR2 SNEGSKA (reference sequence). The V end lost 1 base, the J end lost 0 bases, and 7 bases lay between the germline ends. The CDR3 consists of 14 residues. In DNA, the CDR3 is TGCAGTGCTAGAGTCCTCCGCTCCTACAATGAGCAGTTCTTC. It yields the protein CSARVLRSYNEQFF.

J is TRBJ2-7 and V is TRBV9; 12 nucleotides match TRBD2. This CDR3 comprises 17 residues. Germline V gene sequence: CDR1 SGDLS, CDR2 YYNGEE. With 4 bases clipped from V and 2 bases from J, the junction kept 10 bases outside the gene matches. The CDR3 here is CASSPRPSGRGAYEQYF. The DNA of the CDR3 is TGTGCCAGCAGCCCCCGCCCTAGCGGGAGGGGAGCCTACGAGCAGTACTTC.

This clonotype was seen ten or more times. The CDR3 sequence: CASSQELRRAGANVLTF. The CDR3 DNA follows: TGCGCCAGCAGCCAAGAATTGAGGAGGGCTGGGGCCAACGTCCTGACTTTC. This chain joins TRBV4-3 and TRBJ2-6; D is perhaps TRBD2 (6 bases). Germline V CDR1 and CDR2: LGHNA, YSLEER. The CDR3 is 17 residues long. V lost 0 bases, J lost 2 bases, and 11 bases lay in between.

This clonotype appeared many times. The rearrangement joins TRBV21-1 to TRBJ2-1; the DNA was not compared with TRBD2, the D call given in the table. TRBV21-1 is given as a pseudogene. The CDR3 sequence is 18 residues long. The CDR3 region is CASSSAASGLIVYNEQFF. CDR3 DNA: TGTGCCAGCAGTTCAGCGGCTAGCGGGCTCATCGTGTACAATGAGCAGTTCTTC.

This sequence joins TRBV27 and TRBJ2-5; tentative D call: TRBD1 (5 bases). Germline CDR1 and CDR2: MNHEY and SMNVEV (reference sequence). This CDR3 is 14 amino acids long. V was shortened by 6 bases and J by 4 bases, with 15 bases between the two germline ends. Written as DNA, the CDR3 is TGTGCCAGCAGAAGGGGTGGAAAGGGAGAGACCCAGTACTTC. Amino acids: CASRRGGKGETQYF.

This clonotype was detected a few times. The J gene is TRBJ1-2, the V gene TRBV4-2; possibly TRBD1 for D (5 bases). The germline CDR1 and CDR2 sequences are LGHNA and YNFKEQ. The CDR3 length is 13 residues. Between the trimmed V and J ends, which lost 0 bases and 8 bases, there was a span of 10 bases. CDR3 sequence reads: CASSQDLGDGYTF. The DNA for the CDR3 is TGTGCCAGCAGCCAAGATCTAGGGGACGGCTACACCTTC.

The V gene is TRBV6-1, the J gene TRBJ2-3, with 8 bases matching TRBD2. This CDR3 is built from 16 residues. The V gene end was trimmed by 5 bases and the J gene end by 7 bases; junction bases not matched to a gene: 14. CDR1 MNHNS and CDR2 SASEGT come from the germline V gene. DNA for the CDR3: TGTGCCAGCAGTATCCTTGGACGGGGGGGGGATAATACGCAGTATTTT. It codes for CASSILGRGGDNTQYF.

This clonotype was seen ten or more times. V and J are TRBV7-9 and TRBJ2-5; 10 nucleotides align to TRBD2. Germline CDR1 SEHNR, CDR2 FQNEAQ (reference sequence). There are 13 residues in the CDR3. Unmatched junction bases numbered 5, after V lost 8 bases and J lost 5 bases. The chain's CDR3 is CASATSGTETQYF. CDR3 coding DNA: TGTGCCAGCGCAACTAGCGGGACGGAGACCCAGTACTTC. The whole variable domain, filled in from reference TRBV7-9 and TRBJ2-5, reads DTGVSQNPRHKITKRGQNVTFRCDPISEHNRLYWYRQTLGQGPEFLTYFQNEAQLEKSRLLSDRFSAERPKGSFSTLEIQRTEQGDSAMYLCASATSGTETQYFGPGTRLLVL.